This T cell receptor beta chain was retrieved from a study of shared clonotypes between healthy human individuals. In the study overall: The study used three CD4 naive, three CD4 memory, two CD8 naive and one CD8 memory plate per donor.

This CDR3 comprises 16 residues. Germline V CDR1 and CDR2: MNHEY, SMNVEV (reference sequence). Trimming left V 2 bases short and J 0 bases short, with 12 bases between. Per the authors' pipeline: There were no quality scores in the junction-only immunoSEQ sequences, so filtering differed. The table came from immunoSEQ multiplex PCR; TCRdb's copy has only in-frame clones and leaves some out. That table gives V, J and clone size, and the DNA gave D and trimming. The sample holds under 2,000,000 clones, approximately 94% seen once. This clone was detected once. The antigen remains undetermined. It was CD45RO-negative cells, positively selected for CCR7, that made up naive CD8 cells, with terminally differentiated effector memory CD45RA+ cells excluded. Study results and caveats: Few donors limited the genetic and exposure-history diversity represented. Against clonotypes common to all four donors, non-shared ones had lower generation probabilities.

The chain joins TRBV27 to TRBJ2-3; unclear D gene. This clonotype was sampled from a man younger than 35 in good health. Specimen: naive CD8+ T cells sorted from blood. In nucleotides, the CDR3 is TGTGCCAGCAGTTTAGGTATCGGAACTAGCACAGATACGCAGTATTTT. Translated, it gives CASSLGIGTSTDTQYF.